The 4 T cell receptor beta chains in this list originate from one sample, sequenced in a study of T cell responses to AZD1222 COVID-19 vaccine. This table comes from immunoSEQ multiplex PCR, and its TCRdb copy is limited to in-frame clones, with some not included. This table holds about 170,000 clones, roughly nine tenths found once. The input for sequencing was peripheral blood, taken 28 days after the second AZD1222 dose. The receptors come from an adult who received the AZD1222 COVID-19 vaccine.

The rearrangement links TRBV7-9 to TRBJ1-2; 9 bases agree with TRBD1. CDR3 length equals 13 residues. CDR1 SEHNR and CDR2 FQNEAQ come from the germline V gene (reference sequence). Trimming cost V 6 bases and J 8 bases; bases outside gene matches: 7. CDR3 bases: TGTGCCAGCAGTGAACAGGGGGCAGGGGGCTACACCTTC. The encoded protein is CASSEQGAGGYTF. Supplemented by reference TRBV7-9 and TRBJ1-2, the full variable domain reads DTGVSQNPRHKITKRGQNVTFRCDPISEHNRLYWYRQTLGQGPEFLTYFQNEAQLEKSRLLSDRFSAERPKGSFSTLEIQRTEQGDSAMYLCASSEQGAGGYTFGSGTRLTVV.

This sequence joins TRBV6-1 and TRBJ2-5; TRBD2 matches 14 bases. This CDR3 comprises 17 residues. V shed 3 bases and J 5 bases; nucleotides not matched to a gene: 8. CDR1 and CDR2 from the germline V gene are MNHNS and SASEGT. The CDR3 loop is CASSDRLAGGPRETQYF. DNA of the CDR3: TGTGCCAGCAGTGATCGACTAGCGGGGGGGCCGAGGGAGACCCAGTACTTC.

Only a few counts were recorded for this clone. V gene TRBV4-2 combines with J gene TRBJ1-2; unclear D gene. V lost 0 bases to trimming and J lost 8 bases, with 16 bases between them. CDR3 size: 15 residues. Germline CDR1 reads LGHNA; CDR2 reads YNFKEQ. DNA of the CDR3: TGTGCCAGCAGCCAAGAACCTCTTCAAAAAGGAGGCTACACCTTC. Residues: CASSQEPLQKGGYTF.

There are a few counts of this clone. The V call is TRBV19, the J call TRBJ1-3, with no clear D. The CDR3 length is 15 residues. Per the germline V gene, CDR1 is LNHDA and CDR2 is SQIVND (reference sequence). With 11 bases removed from V and 3 bases from J, the gap between germline ends came to 20 bases. Here the CDR3 DNA reads TGTGCCTCCCGGCCGAGGCCCTGGTTTGGAAACACCATATATTTT. It encodes CASRPRPWFGNTIYF.